This T cell receptor beta chain derives from a study of blood T cells in healthy people across ages. Together with a sample-barcoded 5' primer, a J-beta primer mix was included in a second PCR lasting about 7 to 11 cycles. TCRdb redid the calling of the 5' RACE reads with MiXCR, one entry per CDR3 protein. The data show hundreds of thousands of distinct CDR3 sequences, around a fifth seen once. The V gene lost 3 bases and the J gene lost 5 bases, with 14 bases spanning the gap. This CDR3 contains 15 residues. This clonotype was counted only a few times. The material sequenced was blood. The V and J genes are TRBV12-3 or TRBV12-4 and TRBJ1-5; a weak D match, TRBD1 (5 bases). The receptor's source is a man aged 70-80 years in good health. The CDR3 nucleotides are TGTGCCAGCAGTTTTCAGGCAGGGTCGGATCAGCCCCAGCATTTT. Translation: CASSFQAGSDQPQHF.